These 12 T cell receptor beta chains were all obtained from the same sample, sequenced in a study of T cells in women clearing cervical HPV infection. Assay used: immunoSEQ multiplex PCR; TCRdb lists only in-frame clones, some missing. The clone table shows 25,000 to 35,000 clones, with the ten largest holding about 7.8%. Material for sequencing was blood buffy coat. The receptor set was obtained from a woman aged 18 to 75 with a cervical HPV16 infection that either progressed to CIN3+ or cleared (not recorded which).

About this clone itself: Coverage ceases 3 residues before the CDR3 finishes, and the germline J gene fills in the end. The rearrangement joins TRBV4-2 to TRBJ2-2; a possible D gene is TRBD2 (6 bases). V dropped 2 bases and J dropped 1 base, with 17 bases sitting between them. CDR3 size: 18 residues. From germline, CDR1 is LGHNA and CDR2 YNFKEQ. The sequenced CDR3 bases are TGTGCCAGCAGCCAACCTCCAACTAGCTTAAAGAACACCGGGGAG. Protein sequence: CASSQPPTSLKNTGE. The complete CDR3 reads CASSQPPTSLKNTGELFF.

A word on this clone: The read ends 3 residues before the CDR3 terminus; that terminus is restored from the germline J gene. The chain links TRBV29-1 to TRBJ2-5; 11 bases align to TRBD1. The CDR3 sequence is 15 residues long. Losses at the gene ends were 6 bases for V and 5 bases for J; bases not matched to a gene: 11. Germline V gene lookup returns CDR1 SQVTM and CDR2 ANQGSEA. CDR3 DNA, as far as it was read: TGCAGCGTAGGACAGGGGGCTAAACATTTTGAGACC. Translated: CSVGQGAKHFET. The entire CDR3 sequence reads CSVGQGAKHFETQYF.

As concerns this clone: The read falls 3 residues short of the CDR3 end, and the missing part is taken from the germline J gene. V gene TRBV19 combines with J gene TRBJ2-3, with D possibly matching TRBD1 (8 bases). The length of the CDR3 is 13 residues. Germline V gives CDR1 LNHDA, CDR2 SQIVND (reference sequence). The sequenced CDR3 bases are TGTGCCAGTAATACAGGGGGGGATCAGCCG. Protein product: CASNTGGDQP. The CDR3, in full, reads CASNTGGDQPQYF.

This chain's CDR3 is CSARPLIPVRTSTDTQYF. Partial CDR3 DNA: TGCAGTGCTAGACCATTAATCCCGGTGAGGACTAGCACAGATACG. V is TRBV20-1 and J is TRBJ2-3, with D possibly being TRBD2 (5 bases). The CDR3 is cut off 3 residues early in the read; its end comes from the germline J gene. Germline V gene lookup returns CDR1 DFQATT and CDR2 SNEGSKA (reference sequence). This CDR3 has 18 amino acids. Trimming left V 2 bases short and J 0 bases short, with 21 bases between.

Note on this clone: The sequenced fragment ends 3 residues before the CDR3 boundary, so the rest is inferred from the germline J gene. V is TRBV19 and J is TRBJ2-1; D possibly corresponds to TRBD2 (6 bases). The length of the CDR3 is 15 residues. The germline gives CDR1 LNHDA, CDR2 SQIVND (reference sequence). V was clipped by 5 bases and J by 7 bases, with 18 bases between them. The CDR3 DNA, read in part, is TGTGCCAGTAGTCCATGGACGGGGGAACTAAATGAG. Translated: CASSPWTGELNE. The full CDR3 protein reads CASSPWTGELNEQFF.

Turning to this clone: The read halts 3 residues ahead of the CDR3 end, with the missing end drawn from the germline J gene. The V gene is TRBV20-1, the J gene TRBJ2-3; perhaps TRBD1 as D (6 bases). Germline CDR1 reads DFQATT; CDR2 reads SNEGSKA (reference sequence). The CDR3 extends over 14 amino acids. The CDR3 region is CSAQGRKGEQPQYF. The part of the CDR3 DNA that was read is TGCAGTGCCCAGGGGCGCAAAGGAGAACAGCCG.

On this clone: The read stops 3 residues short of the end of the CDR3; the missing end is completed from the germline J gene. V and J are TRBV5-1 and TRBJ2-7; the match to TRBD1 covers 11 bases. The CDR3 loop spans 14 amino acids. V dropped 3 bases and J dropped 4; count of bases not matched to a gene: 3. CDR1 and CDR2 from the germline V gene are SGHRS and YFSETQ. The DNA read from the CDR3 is TGCGCCAGCAGCTCTGGACAGGGGGCGTACGAG. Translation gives CASSSGQGAYE. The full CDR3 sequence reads CASSSGQGAYEQYF.

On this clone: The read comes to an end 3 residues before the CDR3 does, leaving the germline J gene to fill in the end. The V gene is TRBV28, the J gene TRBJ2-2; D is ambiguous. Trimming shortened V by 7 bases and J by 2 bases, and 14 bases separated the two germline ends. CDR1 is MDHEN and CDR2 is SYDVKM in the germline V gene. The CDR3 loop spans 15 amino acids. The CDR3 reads CASKFVAPNTGELFF. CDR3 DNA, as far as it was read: TGTGCCAGCAAATTTGTGGCTCCTAACACCGGGGAG.

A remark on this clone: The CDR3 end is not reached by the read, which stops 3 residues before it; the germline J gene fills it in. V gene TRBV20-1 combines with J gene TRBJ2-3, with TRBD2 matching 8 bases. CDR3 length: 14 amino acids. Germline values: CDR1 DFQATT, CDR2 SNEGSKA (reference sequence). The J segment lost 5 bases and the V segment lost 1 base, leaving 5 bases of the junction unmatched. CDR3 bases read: TGCAGTGCTAGAGCGGGAGGGGAAGGAGATACG. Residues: CSARAGGEGDT. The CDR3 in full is CSARAGGEGDTQYF.

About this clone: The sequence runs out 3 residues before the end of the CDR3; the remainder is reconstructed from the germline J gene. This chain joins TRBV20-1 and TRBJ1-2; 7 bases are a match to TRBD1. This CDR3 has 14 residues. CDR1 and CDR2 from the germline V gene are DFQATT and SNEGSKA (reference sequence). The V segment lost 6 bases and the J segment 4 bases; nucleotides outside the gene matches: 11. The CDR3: CSAMLQGELYGYTF. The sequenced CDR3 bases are TGCAGTGCCATGCTTCAGGGGGAGCTCTATGGC.

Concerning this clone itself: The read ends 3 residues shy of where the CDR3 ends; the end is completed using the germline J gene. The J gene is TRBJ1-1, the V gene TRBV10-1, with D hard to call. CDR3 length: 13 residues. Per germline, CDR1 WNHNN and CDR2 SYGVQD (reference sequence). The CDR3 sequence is CASSETRQEEAFF. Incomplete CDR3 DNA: TGCGCCAGCAGTGAGACAAGGCAGGAAGAA.

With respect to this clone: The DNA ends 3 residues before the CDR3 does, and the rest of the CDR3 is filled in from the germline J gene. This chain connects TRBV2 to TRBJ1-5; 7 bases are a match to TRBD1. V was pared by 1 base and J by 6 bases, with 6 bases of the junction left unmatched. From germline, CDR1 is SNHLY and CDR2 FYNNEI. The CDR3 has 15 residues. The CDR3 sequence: CASSEDPGQVQPQHF. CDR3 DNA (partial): TGTGCCAGCAGTGAAGACCCCGGACAGGTTCAGCCC. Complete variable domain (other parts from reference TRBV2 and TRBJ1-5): EPEVTQTPSHQVTQMGQEVILRCVPISNHLYFYWYRQILGQKVEFLVSFYNNEISEKSEIFDDQFSVERPDGSNFTLKIRSTKLEDSAMYFCASSEDPGQVQPQHFGDGTRLSIL.